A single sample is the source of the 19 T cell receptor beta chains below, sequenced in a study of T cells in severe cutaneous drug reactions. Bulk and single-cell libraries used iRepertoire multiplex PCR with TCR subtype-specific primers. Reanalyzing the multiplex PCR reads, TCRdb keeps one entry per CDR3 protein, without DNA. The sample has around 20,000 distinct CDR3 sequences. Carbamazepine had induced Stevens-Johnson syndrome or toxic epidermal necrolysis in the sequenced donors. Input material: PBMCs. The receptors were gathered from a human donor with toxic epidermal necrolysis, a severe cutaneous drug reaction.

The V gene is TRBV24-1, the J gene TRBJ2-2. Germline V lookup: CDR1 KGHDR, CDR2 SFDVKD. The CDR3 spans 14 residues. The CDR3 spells CATSDLLGHGELFF.

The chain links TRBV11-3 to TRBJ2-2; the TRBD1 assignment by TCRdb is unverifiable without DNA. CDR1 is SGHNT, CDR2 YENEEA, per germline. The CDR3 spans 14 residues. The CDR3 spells CASSPLGPTGELFF.

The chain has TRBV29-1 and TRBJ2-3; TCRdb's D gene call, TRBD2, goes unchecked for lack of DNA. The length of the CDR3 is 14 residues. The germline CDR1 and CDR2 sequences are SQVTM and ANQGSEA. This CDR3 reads CSVVLAGLADTQYF.

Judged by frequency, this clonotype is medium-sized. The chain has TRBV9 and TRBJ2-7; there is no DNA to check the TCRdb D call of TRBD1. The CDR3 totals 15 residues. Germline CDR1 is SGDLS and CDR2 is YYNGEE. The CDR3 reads CASSVQGSSSYEQYF.

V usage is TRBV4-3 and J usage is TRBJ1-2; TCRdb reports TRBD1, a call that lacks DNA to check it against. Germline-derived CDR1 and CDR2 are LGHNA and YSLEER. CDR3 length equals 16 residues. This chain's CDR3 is CASSQVRAPTSYGYTF.

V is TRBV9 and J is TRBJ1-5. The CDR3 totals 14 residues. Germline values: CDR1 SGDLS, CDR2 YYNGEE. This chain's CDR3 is CASSGGEGNQPQHF.

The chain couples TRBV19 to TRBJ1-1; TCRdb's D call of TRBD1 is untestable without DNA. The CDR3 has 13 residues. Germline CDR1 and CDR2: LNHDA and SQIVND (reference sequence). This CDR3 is CAANREPNTEAFF.

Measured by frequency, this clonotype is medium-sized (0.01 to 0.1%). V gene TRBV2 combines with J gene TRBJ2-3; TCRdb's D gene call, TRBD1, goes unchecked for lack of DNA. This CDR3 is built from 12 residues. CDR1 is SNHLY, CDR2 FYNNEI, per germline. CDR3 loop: CASTGERDTQYF.

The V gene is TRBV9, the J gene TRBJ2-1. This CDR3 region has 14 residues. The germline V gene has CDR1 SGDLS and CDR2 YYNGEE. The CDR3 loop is CASSGETSYNEQFF.

CDR3 sequence: CASSQLWTGANQPQHF. The chain is built from TRBV4-1 and TRBJ1-5; TCRdb picks TRBD1, but there is no DNA to check that call. The CDR3 length is 16 residues. The germline V gene has CDR1 MGHRA and CDR2 YSYEKL.

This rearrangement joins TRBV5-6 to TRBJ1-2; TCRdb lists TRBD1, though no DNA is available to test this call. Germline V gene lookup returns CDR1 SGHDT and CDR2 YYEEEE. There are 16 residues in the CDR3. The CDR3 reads CASSLGPQGQNYGYTF.

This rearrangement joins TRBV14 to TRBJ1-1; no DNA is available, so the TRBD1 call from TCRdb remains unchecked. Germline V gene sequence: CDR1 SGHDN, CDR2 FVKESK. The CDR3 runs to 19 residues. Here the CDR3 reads CASSSTQIVQGALNTEAFF.

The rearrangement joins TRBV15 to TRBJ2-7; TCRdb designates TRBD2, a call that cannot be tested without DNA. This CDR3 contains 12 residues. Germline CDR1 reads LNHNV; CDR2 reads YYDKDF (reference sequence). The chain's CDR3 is CATSAGSYEQYF.

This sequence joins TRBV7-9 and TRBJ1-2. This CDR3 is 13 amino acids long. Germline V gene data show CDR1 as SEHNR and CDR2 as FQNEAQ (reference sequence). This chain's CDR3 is CASSSTAHYGYTF.

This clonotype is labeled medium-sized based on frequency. CDR3 region: CAWSQASNTEAFF. The gene calls are TRBV30 and TRBJ1-1. The CDR3 spans 13 residues. Germline CDR1 is GTSNPN and CDR2 is SVGIG (reference sequence).

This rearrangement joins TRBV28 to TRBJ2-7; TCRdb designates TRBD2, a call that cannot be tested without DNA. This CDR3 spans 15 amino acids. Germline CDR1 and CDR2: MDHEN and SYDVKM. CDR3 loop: CASTPPGDSSYEQYF.

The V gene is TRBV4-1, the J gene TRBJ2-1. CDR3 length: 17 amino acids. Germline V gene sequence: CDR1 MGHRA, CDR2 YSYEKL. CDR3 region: CASSQAPTSEHYNEQFF.

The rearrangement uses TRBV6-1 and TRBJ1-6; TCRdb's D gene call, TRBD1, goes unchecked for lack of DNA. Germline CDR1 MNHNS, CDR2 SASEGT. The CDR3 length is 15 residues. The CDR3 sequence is CASSDGQTWGSPLHF.

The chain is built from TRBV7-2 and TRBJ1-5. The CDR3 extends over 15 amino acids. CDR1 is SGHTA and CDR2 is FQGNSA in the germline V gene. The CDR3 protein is CASSSEYGVRQPQHF.